The 8 T cell receptor beta chains below come from one sample, sequenced in a study of T cell changes during pregnancy in multiple sclerosis. Assay: immunoSEQ multiplex PCR; the TCRdb copy retains only in-frame clones and omits some. The profile shows approximately 60,000 clones, around 93% of them singletons. The starting material was CD4+ T cells from peripheral blood mononuclear cells, obtained before pregnancy. The receptors were sampled from a female donor with multiple sclerosis, enrolled in a pregnancy study.

V usage is TRBV10-3 and J usage is TRBJ1-3, with 7 bases that match TRBD1. V was pared by 2 bases and J by 0 bases, with 10 bases of the junction left unmatched. Germline V gene data show CDR1 as ENHRY and CDR2 as SYGVKD. The CDR3 has 18 residues. The CDR3 sequence: CAISEKGAGGSSGNTIYF. The CDR3 bases are TGTGCCATCAGTGAGAAGGGGGCAGGGGGAAGCTCTGGAAACACCATATATTTT.

This clone was detected once. V gene TRBV11-2 combines with J gene TRBJ2-7; TRBD2 aligns across 7 bases. Per germline, CDR1 SGHAT and CDR2 FQNNGV. CDR3 length equals 15 residues. J was trimmed by 3 bases and V by 1 base; bases with no gene match: 6. The CDR3, as DNA: TGTGCCAGCAGCTTAGTGCTGGGGGGGATCTACGAGCAGTACTTC. It yields the protein CASSLVLGGIYEQYF. The full variable domain, its missing parts supplied by reference TRBV11-2 and TRBJ2-7, is EAGVAQSPRYKIIEKRQSVAFWCNPISGHATLYWYQQILGQGPKLLIQFQNNGVVDDSQLPKDRFSAERLKGVDSTLKIQPAKLEDSAVYLCASSLVLGGIYEQYFGPGTRLTVT.

V usage is TRBV18 and J usage is TRBJ2-3, with 15 nucleotides matching TRBD2. V shed 3 bases and J 3 bases; nucleotides not matched to a gene: 4. The CDR3 length is 17 residues. Germline values: CDR1 KGHSH, CDR2 LQKENI. DNA of the CDR3: TGTGCCAGCTCACCTCCGGGACTAGCGGGAGGAACAGATACGCAGTATTTT. It yields the protein CASSPPGLAGGTDTQYF.

Details on this clone: Other DNA sequences from this sample encode an identical CDR3 as well. This sequence joins TRBV30 and TRBJ1-2, with D hard to call. The CDR3 length is 13 residues. Trimming pared 4 bases from V and 6 bases from J, leaving 15 bases between. Per the germline V gene, CDR1 is GTSNPN and CDR2 is SVGIG (reference sequence). Here the CDR3 DNA reads TGTGCCTGGAACCCTTTGCAGGCTCATGGCTACACCTTC. Residues: CAWNPLQAHGYTF.

The chain combines TRBV10-3 with TRBJ2-2; 9 bases match TRBD1. After removal of 5 bases from V and 7 bases from J, the junction contained 8 bases not matched to a gene. The CDR3 contains 15 residues. Germline values: CDR1 ENHRY, CDR2 SYGVKD. In nucleotides, the CDR3 is TGTGCCATCAGTATTATGACAGGGGGAATCGGGGAGCTGTTTTTT. Translated: CAISIMTGGIGELFF.

The genes are TRBV5-4 and TRBJ2-5; perhaps TRBD1 as D (5 bases). V dropped 4 bases and J dropped 5 bases, with 15 bases sitting between them. This CDR3 contains 14 residues. Germline V gene lookup returns CDR1 SGHNT and CDR2 YYREEE (reference sequence). The CDR3 protein is CASSPGRDGETQYF. In DNA, the CDR3 is TGTGCCAGCAGCCCCGGCAGGGATGGGGAGACCCAGTACTTC.

The CDR3 loop reads CASNELSTDTQYF. CDR3 coding DNA: TGTGCCAGCAACGAGTTGAGCACAGATACGCAGTATTTT. V and J are TRBV9 and TRBJ2-3; no firm D call. Germline V lookup: CDR1 SGDLS, CDR2 YYNGEE. Trimming took off 6 bases at V and 0 bases at J, with 8 bases between the two ends. This CDR3 is built from 13 residues.

J is TRBJ2-2 and V is TRBV9; no clear D. Germline assignment: CDR1 SGDLS and CDR2 YYNGEE. V lost 0 bases to trimming and J lost 0 bases, with 9 bases between them. The CDR3 runs to 16 residues. The CDR3 bases are TGTGCCAGCAGCGTAGCTCCAGGTACGAACACCGGGGAGCTGTTTTTT. This encodes CASSVAPGTNTGELFF.